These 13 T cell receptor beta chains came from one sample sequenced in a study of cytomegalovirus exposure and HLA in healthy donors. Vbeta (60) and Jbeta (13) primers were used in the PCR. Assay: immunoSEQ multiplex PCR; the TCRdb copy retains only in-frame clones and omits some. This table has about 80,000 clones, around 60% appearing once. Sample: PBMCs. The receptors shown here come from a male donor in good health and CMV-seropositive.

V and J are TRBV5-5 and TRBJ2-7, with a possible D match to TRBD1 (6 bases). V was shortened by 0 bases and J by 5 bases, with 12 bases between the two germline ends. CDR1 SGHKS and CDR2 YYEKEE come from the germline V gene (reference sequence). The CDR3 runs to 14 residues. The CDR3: CASSLVGTPHEQYF. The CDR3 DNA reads TGTGCCAGCAGCTTGGTGGGGACACCTCACGAGCAGTACTTC.

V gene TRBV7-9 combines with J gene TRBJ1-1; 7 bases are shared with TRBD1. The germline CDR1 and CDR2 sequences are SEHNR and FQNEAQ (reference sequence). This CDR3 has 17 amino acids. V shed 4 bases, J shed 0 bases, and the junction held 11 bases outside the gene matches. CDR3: CASSYPEGGSMNTEAFF. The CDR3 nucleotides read TGTGCCAGCAGCTATCCCGAAGGGGGCAGTATGAACACTGAAGCTTTCTTT.

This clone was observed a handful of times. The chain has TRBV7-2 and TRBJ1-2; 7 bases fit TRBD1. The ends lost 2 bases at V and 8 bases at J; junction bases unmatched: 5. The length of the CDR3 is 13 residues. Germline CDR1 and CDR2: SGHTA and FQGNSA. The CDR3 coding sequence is TGTGCCAGCAGCTTAAGGGGGCAAGGGGGCTACACCTTC. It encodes CASSLRGQGGYTF.

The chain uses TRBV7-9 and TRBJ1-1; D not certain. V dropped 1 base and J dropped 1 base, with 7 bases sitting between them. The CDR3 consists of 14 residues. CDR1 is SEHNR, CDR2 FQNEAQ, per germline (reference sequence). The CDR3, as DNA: TGTGCCAGCAGCTTAGGGGGAGGGAACACTGAAGCTTTCTTT. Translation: CASSLGGGNTEAFF.

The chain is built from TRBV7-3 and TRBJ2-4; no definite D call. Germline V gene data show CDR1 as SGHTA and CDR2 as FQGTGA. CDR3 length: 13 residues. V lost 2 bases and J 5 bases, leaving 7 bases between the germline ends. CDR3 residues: CASSLEPENIQYF. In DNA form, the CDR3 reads TGTGCCAGCAGCTTAGAACCAGAAAACATTCAGTACTTC.

The CDR3 spells CASSFRGGRITNEKLFF. CDR3 nucleotide sequence: TGTGCCAGCAGTTTTCGAGGGGGTCGGATCACTAATGAAAAACTGTTTTTT. The chain employs TRBV27 and TRBJ1-4; D is possibly TRBD1 (6 bases). CDR3 length: 17 residues. Germline values: CDR1 MNHEY, CDR2 SMNVEV (reference sequence). V was cut by 3 bases and J by 2 bases, with 16 bases left in between.

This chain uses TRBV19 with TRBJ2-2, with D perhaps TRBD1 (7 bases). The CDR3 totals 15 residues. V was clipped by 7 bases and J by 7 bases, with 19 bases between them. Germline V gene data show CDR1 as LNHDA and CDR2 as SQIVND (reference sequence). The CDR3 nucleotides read TGTGCCAGTACTTTCCAGGGGGGTCTTAACGGGGAGCTGTTTTTT. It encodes CASTFQGGLNGELFF.

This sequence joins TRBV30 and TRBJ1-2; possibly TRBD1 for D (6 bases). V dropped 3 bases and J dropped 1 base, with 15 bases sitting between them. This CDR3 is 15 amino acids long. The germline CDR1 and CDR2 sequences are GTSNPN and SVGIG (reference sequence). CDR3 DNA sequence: TGTGCCTGGAGCGGGACACTTTCAAGTAACTATGGCTACACCTTC. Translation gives CAWSGTLSSNYGYTF.

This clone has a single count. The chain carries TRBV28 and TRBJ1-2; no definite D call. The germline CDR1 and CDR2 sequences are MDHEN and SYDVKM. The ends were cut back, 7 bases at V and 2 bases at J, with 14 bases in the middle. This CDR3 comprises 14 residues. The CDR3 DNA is TGTGCCAGCACCGGGAGGTTCCCAAACTATGGCTACACCTTC. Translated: CASTGRFPNYGYTF.

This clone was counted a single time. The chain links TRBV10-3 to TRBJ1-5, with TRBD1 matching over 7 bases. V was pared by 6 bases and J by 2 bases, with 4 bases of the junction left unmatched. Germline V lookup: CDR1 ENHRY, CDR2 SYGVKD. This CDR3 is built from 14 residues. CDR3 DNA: TGTGCCATCAGCGACGACAGGGGCAATCAGCCCCAGCATTTT. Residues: CAISDDRGNQPQHF.

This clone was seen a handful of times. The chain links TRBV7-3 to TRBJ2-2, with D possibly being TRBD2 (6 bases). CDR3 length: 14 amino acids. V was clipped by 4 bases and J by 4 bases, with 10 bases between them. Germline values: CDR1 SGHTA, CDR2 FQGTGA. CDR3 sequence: CASSSSTSTGELFF. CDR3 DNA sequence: TGTGCCAGCAGCTCTTCGACTAGCACCGGGGAGCTGTTTTTT.

In DNA form, the CDR3 reads TGTGCCAGCAGCGCCGCAGGGGGGACGAACAATGAGCAGTTCTTC. It codes for CASSAAGGTNNEQFF. This chain connects TRBV9 to TRBJ2-1; the D gene is possibly TRBD1 (7 bases). Per germline, CDR1 SGDLS and CDR2 YYNGEE. CDR3 length: 15 residues. The V and J ends lost 3 bases and 5 bases respectively, with 15 bases between them.

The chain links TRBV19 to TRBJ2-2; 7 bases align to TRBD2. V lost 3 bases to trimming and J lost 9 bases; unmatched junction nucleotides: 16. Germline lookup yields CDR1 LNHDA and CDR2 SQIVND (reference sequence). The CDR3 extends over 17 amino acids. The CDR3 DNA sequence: TGTGCCAGTAGTATCCGGGACCGGGGGGTGATCAGCCGGGAGCTGTTTTTT. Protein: CASSIRDRGVISRELFF. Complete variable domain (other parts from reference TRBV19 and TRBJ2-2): DGGITQSPKYLFRKEGQNVTLSCEQNLNHDAMYWYRQDPGQGLRLIYYSQIVNDFQKGDIAEGYSVSREKKESFPLTVTSAQKNPTAFYLCASSIRDRGVISRELFFGEGSRLTVL.